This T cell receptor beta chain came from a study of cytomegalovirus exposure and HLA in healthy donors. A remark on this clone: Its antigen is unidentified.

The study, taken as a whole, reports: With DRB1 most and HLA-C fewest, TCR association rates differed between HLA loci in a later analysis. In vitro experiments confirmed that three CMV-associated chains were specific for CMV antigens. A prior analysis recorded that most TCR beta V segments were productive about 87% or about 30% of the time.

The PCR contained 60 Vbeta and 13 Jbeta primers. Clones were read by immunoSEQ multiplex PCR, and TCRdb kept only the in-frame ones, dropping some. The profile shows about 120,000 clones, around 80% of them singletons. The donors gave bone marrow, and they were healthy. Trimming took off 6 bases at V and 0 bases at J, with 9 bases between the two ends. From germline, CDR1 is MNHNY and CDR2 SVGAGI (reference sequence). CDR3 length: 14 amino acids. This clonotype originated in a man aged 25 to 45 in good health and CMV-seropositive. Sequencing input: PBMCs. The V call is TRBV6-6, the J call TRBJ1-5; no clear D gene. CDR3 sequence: CASSPRGSNQPQHF. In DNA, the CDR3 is TGTGCCAGCAGCCCCCGAGGTAGCAATCAGCCCCAGCATTTT.